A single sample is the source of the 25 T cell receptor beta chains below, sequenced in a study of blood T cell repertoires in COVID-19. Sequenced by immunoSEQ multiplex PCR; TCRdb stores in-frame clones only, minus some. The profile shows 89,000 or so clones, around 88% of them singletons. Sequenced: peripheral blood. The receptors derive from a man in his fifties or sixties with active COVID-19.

This CDR3 is CASSQETEGRQAFF. CDR3 nucleotide sequence: TGCGCCAGCAGCCAAGAGACGGAAGGGAGGCAAGCTTTCTTT. The rearrangement uses TRBV4-1 and TRBJ1-1; no clear D. CDR1 MGHRA and CDR2 YSYEKL come from the germline V gene. Trimming removed 0 bases at V and 9 bases at J, with 14 bases between. The CDR3 runs 14 residues.

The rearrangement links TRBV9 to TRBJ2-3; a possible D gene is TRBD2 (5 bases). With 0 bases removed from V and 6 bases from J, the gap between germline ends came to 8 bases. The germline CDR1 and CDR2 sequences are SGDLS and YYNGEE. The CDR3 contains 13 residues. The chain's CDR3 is CASSVGLADTQYF. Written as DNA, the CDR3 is TGTGCCAGCAGCGTAGGGTTAGCGGATACGCAGTATTTT.

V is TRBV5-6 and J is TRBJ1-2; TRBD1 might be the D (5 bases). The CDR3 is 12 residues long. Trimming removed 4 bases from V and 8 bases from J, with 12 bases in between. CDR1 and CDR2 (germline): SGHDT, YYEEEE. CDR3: CASSPGGTGYTF. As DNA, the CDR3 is TGTGCCAGCAGCCCGGGGGGGACCGGCTACACCTTC.

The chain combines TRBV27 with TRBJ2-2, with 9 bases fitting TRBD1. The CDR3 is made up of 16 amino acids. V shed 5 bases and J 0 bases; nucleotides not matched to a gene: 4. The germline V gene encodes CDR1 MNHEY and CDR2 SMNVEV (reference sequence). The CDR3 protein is CASSLRTGANTGELFF. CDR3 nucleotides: TGTGCCAGCAGTCTCCGGACAGGGGCGAACACCGGGGAGCTGTTTTTT.

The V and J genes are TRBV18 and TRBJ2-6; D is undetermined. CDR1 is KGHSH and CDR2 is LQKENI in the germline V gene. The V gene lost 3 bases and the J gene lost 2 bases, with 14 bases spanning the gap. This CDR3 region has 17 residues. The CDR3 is CASSPRRGKTGANVLTF. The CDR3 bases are TGTGCCAGCTCACCCCGGAGAGGAAAGACTGGGGCCAACGTCCTGACTTTC.

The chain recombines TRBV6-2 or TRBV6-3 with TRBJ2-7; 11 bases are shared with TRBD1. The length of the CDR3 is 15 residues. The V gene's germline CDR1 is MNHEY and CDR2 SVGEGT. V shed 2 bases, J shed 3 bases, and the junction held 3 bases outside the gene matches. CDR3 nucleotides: TGTGCCAGCAGTTACGGGACAGGGGGAATCTACGAGCAGTACTTC. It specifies CASSYGTGGIYEQYF.

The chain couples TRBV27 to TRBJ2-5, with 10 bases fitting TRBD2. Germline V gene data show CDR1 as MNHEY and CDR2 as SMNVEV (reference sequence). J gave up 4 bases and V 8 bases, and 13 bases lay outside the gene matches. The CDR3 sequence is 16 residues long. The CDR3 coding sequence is TGTGCCAGCGATTGGGTTACGGCTAGCGGGAGAGAGACCCAGTACTTC. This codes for CASDWVTASGRETQYF.

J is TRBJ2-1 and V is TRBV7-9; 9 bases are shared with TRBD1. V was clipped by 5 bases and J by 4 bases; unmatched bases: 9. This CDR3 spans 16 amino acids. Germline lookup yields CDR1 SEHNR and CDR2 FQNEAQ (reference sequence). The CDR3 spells CASSRARDRAYNEQFF. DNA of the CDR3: TGTGCCAGCAGCCGTGCCCGGGACAGGGCGTACAATGAGCAGTTCTTC.

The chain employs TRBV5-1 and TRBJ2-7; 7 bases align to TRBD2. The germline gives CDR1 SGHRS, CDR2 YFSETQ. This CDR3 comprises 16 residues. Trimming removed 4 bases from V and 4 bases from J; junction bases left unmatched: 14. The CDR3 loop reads CASSVRGWQRGYEQYF. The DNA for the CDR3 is TGCGCCAGCAGCGTGCGTGGCTGGCAGCGGGGTTACGAGCAGTACTTC.

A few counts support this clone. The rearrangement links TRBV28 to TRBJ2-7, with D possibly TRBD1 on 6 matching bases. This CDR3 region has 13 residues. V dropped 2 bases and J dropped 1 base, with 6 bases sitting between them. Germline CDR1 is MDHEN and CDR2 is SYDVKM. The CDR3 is CASSLRGSYEQYF. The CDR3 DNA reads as TGTGCCAGCAGTTTAAGGGGGTCCTACGAGCAGTACTTC. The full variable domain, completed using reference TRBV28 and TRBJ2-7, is DVKVTQSSRYLVKRTGEKVFLECVQDMDHENMFWYRQDPGLGLRLIYFSYDVKMKEKGDIPEGYSVSREKKERFSLILESASTNQTSMYLCASSLRGSYEQYFGPGTRLTVT.

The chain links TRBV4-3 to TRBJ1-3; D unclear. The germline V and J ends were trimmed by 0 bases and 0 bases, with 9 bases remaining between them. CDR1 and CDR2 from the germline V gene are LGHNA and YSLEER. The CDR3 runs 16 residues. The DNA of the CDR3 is TGCGCCAGCAGCCAAGAGGCTACAGTCTCTGGAAACACCATATATTTT. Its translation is CASSQEATVSGNTIYF.

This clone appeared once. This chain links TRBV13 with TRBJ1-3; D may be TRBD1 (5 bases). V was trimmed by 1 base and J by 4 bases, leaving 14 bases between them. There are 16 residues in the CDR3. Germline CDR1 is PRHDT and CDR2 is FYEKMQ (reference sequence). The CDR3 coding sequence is TGTGCCAGCAGCTTAGCGCAGGGCCCAAGGGGAAACACCATATATTTT. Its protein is CASSLAQGPRGNTIYF.

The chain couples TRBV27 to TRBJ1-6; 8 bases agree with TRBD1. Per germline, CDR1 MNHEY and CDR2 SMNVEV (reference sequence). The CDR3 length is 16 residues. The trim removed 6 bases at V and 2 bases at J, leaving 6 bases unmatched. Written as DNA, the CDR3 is TGTGCCAGCAGCCGGGACAGGAGACCCTATAATTCACCCCTCCACTTT. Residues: CASSRDRRPYNSPLHF.

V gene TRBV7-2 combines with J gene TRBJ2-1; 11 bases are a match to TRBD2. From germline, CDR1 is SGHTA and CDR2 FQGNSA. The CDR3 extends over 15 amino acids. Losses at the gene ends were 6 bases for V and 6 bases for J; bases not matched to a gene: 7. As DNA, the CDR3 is TGTGCCAGCAGGGACTTTAGCGGGAGGGCCAATGAGCAGTTCTTC. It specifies CASRDFSGRANEQFF.

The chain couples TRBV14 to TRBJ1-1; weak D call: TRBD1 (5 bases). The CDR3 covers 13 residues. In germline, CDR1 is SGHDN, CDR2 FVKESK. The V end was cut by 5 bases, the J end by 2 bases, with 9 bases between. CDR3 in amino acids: CASSSQGNTEAFF. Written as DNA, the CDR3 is TGTGCCAGCAGCTCCCAGGGAAACACTGAAGCTTTCTTT. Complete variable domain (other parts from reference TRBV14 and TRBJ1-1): EAGVTQFPSHSVIEKGQTVTLRCDPISGHDNLYWYRRVMGKEIKFLLHFVKESKQDESGMPNNRFLAERTGGTYSTLKVQPAELEDSGVYFCASSSQGNTEAFFGQGTRLTVV.

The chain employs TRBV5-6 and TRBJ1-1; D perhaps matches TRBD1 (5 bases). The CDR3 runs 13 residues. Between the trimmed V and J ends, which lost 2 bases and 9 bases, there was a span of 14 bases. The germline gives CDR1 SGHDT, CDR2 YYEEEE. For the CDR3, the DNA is TGTGCCAGCAGCTTTATCCCCAGGGTTCAAGCTTTCTTT. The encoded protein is CASSFIPRVQAFF.

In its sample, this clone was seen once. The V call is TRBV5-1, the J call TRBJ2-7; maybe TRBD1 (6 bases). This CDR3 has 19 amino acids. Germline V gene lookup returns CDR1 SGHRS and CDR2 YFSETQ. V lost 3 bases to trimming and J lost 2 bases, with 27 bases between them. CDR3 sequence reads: CASSSFLLTLQGSAYEQYF. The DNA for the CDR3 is TGCGCCAGCAGCTCATTCCTTCTTACATTACAGGGCTCAGCCTACGAGCAGTACTTC.

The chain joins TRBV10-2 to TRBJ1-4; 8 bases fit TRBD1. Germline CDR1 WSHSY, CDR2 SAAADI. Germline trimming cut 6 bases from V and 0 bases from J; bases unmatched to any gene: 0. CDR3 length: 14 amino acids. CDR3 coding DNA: TGCGCCAGCAGACAGGGGGCAACTAATGAAAAACTGTTTTTT. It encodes CASRQGATNEKLFF.

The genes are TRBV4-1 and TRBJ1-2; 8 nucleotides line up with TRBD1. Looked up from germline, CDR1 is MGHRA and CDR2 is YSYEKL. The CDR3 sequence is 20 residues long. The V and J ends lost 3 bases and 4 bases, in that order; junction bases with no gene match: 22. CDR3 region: CASSHRDRRRLTHYSYGYTF. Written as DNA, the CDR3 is TGCGCCAGCAGCCACCGGGACAGGCGACGTTTAACCCACTATTCCTATGGCTACACCTTC.

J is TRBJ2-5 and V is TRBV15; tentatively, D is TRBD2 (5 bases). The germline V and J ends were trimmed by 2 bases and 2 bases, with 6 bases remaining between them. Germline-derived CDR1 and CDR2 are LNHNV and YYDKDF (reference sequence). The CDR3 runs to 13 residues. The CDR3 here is CATSRPGQETQYF. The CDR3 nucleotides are TGTGCCACCAGCAGACCGGGGCAAGAGACCCAGTACTTC. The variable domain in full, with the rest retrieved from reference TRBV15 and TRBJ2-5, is DAMVIQNPRYQVTQFGKPVTLSCSQTLNHNVMYWYQQKSSQAPKLLFHYYDKDFNNEADTPDNFQSRRPNTSFCFLDIRSPGLGDTAMYLCATSRPGQETQYFGPGTRLLVL.

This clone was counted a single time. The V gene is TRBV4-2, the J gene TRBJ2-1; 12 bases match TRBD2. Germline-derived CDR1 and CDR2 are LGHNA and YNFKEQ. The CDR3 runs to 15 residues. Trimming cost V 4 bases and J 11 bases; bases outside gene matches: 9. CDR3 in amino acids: CASSPQTSGGLKQFF. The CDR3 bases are TGTGCCAGCAGCCCCCAGACTAGCGGGGGCCTCAAGCAGTTCTTC.

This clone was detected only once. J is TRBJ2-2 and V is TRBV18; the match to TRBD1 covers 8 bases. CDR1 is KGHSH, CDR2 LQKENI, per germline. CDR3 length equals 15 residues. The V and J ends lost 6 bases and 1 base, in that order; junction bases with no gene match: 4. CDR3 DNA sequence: TGTGCCAGCTCGCACGGGACAGGGAACACCGGGGAGCTGTTTTTT. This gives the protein CASSHGTGNTGELFF. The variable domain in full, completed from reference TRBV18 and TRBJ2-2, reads NAGVMQNPRHLVRRRGQEARLRCSPMKGHSHVYWYRQLPEEGLKFMVYLQKENIIDESGMPKERFSAEFPKEGPSILRIQQVVRGDSAAYFCASSHGTGNTGELFFGEGSRLTVL.

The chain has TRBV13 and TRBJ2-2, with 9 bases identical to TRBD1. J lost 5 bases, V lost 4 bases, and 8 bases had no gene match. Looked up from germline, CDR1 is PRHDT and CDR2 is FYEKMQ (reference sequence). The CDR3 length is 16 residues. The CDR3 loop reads CASSSGQGVRTGELFF. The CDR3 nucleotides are TGTGCCAGCAGCTCGGGACAGGGAGTCCGGACCGGGGAGCTGTTTTTT. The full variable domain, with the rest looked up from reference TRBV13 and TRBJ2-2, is AAGVIQSPRHLIKEKRETATLKCYPIPRHDTVYWYQQGPGQDPQFLISFYEKMQSDKGSIPDRFSAQQFSDYHSELNMSSLELGDSALYFCASSSGQGVRTGELFFGEGSRLTVL.

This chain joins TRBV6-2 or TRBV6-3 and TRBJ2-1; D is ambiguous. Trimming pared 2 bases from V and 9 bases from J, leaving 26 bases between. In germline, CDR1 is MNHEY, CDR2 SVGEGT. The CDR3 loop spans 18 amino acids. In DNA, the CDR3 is TGTGCCAGCAGTTACCGTACACACTCCGGCCTCGGCCCGGGTGAGCAGTTCTTC. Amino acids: CASSYRTHSGLGPGEQFF.

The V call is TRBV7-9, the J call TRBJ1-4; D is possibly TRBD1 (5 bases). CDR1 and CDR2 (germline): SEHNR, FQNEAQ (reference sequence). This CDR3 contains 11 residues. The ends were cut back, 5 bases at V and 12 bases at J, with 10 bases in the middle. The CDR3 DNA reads TGTGCCAGCAGCCCCCGGGGGGAACTGTTTTTT. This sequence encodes CASSPRGELFF.